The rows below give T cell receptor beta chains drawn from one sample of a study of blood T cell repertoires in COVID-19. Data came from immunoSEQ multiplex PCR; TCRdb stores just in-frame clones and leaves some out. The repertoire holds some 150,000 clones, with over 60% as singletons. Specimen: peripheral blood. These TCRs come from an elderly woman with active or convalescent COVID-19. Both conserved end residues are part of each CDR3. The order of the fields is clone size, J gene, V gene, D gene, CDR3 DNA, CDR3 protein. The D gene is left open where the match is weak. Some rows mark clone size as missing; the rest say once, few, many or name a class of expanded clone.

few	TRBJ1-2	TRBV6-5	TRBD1	TGTGCCAGCAGTTACTCGAACAGGGGTAGTACTGGCTACACCTTC	CASSYSNRGSTGYTF
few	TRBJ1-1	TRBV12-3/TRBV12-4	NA	TGTGCCAGCAGTCGGGTGAACACTGAAGCTTTCTTT	CASSRVNTEAFF
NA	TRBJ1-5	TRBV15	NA	TGTGCCACCAGCAGAGACTTCCAGACTAATCAGCCCCAGCATTTT	CATSRDFQTNQPQHF
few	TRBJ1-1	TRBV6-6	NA	TGTGCCAGCATGATTATGTTCGACTCTGAAGCTTTCTTT	CASMIMFDSEAFF
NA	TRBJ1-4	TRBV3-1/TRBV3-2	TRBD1	TGTGCCAGCAGCAGAGCCGGGACAGGGGCGCCTAATGAAAAACTGTTTTTT	CASSRAGTGAPNEKLFF
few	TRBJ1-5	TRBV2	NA	TGTGCCAGCAGTGATCAGCAGGGGTTCCAGCCCCAGCATTTT	CASSDQQGFQPQHF
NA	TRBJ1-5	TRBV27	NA	TGTGCCAGCAGTCAGGACCGGGATCCCAATCAGCCCCAGCATTTT	CASSQDRDPNQPQHF
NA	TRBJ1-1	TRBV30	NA	TGTGCCTGGCAACGACAGCTGAACACTGAAGCTTTCTTT	CAWQRQLNTEAFF
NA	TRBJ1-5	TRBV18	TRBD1	TGTGCCAGCTCACCACAGACTGGGACAGGGGTCTATAGCAATCAGCCCCAGCATTTT	CASSPQTGTGVYSNQPQHF
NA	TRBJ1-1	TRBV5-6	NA	TGTGCCAGCAGCTTGAACACCCGTGAAGCTTTCTTT	CASSLNTREAFF
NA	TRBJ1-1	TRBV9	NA	TGTGCCAGCAGCCCCGTGGGGGGGGCCACGGCTGAAGCTTTCTTT	CASSPVGGATAEAFF
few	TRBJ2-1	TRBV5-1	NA	TGCGCCAGCACCGGAGGGCAGATGTTCACCTACAATGAGCAGTTCTTC	CASTGGQMFTYNEQFF
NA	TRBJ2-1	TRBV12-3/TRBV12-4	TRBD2	TGTGCCAGTGCGGGAGTTTACAATGAGCAGTTCTTC	CASAGVYNEQFF
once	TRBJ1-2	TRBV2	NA	TGTGCCAGCCGAGGAGGGAGGGTTTTGGGTGCCGGCTATGGCTACACCTTC	CASRGGRVLGAGYGYTF
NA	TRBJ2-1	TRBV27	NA	TGTGCCAGCAGTCACGCAGGGTTTTCCTACAATGAGCAGTTCTTC	CASSHAGFSYNEQFF
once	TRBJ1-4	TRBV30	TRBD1	TGTGCCTGGAGTCCAACCGGGACAGGGAATGAAAAACTGTTTTTT	CAWSPTGTGNEKLFF
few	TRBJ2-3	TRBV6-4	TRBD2	TGTGCCAGCAGTGACGGGGGGGAGTCGGATACGCAGTATTTT	CASSDGGESDTQYF
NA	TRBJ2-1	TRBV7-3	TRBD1	TGTGCCAGCAGCTCCCACCCCGGGACAGGGGCTGGCAATGAGCAGTTCTTC	CASSSHPGTGAGNEQFF
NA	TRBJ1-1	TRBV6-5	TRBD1	TGTGCCGTAAAGGGGGCAGGGGGCGCGGACACTGAAGCTTTCTTT	CAVKGAGGADTEAFF
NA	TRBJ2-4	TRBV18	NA	TGTGCCAGCTCACCTCGGCAGGCTGAGTCCACTCTGTACTTC	CASSPRQAESTLYF
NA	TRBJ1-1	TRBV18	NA	TGTGCCAGCTCACCACCCGGGACTGCTAACACTGAAGCTTTCTTT	CASSPPGTANTEAFF
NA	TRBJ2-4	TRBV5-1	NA	TGCGCCAGCAGCTTGGGGTTTGGGGACTGGATCAAAAACATTCAGTACTTC	CASSLGFGDWIKNIQYF
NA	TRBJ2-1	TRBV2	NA	TGTGCCAGCACCGGCAGGCGTATCAATGAGCAGTTCTTC	CASTGRRINEQFF
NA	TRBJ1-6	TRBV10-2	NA	TGCGCCAGCACGAAAGATTCGGGTTATAATTCACCCCTCCACTTT	CASTKDSGYNSPLHF
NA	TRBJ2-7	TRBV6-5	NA	TGTGCCAGCAGTTACGAGGGTACCTACGAGCAGTACTTC	CASSYEGTYEQYF
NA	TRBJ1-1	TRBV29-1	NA	TGCAGCGTTGAAGATCCGGGGAGAGCTTTCTTT	CSVEDPGRAFF
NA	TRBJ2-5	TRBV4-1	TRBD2	TGCGCCAGCAGCCTGGGGACTACGGGGGAAGAGACCCAGTACTTC	CASSLGTTGEETQYF
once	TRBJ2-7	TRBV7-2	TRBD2	TGTGCCAGCAGCTTATACGTAGCGGGGGAGCAGTACTTC	CASSLYVAGEQYF
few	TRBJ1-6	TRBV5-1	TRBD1	TGCGCCAGCAGCCCTGATACAGGGGTGGTTTCACCCCTCCACTTT	CASSPDTGVVSPLHF
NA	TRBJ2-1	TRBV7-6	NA	TGTGCCAGCAGTCTAGTCGGGGGTTCGTCCAATGAGCAGTTCTTC	CASSLVGGSSNEQFF
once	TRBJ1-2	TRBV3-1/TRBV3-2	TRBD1	TGTGCCAGCAGCCAAGTGAACAGGGGGGGAGGCTATGGCTACACCTTC	CASSQVNRGGGYGYTF
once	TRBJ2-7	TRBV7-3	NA	TGTGCCAGCAGCTTATCGCAGGGGACCGCCTACGAGCAGTACTTC	CASSLSQGTAYEQYF
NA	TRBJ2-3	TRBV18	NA	TGTGCCAGCTCACCAGGAACAGGGAGCACAGATACGCAGTATTTT	CASSPGTGSTDTQYF
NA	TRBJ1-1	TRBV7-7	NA	TGTGCTAGCAGCGCAGGGATGAACACTGAAGCTTTCTTT	CASSAGMNTEAFF
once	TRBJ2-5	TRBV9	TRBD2	TGTGCCAGCAGCGTAGGTCGGGGGGAATGGGAGACCCAGTACTTC	CASSVGRGEWETQYF